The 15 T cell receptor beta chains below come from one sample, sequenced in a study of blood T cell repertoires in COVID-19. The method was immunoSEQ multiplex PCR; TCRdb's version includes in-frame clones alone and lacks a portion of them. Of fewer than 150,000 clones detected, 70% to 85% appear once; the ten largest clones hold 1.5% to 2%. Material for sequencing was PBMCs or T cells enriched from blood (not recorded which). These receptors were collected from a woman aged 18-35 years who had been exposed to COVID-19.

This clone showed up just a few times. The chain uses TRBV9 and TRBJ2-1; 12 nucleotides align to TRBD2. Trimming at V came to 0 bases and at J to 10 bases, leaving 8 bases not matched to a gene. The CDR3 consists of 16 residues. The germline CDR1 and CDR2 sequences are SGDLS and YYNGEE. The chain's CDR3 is CASSVAPLLAGGEQFF. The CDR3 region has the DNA TGTGCCAGCAGCGTAGCGCCTTTACTAGCGGGAGGCGAGCAGTTCTTC.

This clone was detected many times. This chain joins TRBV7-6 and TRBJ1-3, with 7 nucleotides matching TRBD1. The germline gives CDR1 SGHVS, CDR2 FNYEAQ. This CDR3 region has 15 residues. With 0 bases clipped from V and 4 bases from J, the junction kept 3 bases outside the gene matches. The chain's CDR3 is CASSLAQGEGNTIYF. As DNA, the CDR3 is TGTGCCAGCAGCTTAGCCCAGGGGGAGGGAAACACCATATATTTT. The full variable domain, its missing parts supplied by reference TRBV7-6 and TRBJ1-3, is GAGVSQSPRYKVTKRGQDVALRCDPISGHVSLYWYRQALGQGPEFLTYFNYEAQQDKSGLPNDRFSAERPEGSISTLTIQRTEQRDSAMYRCASSLAQGEGNTIYFGEGSWLTVV.

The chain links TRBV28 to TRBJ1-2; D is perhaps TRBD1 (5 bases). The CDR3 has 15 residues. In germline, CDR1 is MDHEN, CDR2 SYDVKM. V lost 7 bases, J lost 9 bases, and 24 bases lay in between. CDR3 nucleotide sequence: TGTGCCAGCAAGGGGACGGGAGGGTTCGCCTGGAGCTACACCTTC. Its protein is CASKGTGGFAWSYTF.

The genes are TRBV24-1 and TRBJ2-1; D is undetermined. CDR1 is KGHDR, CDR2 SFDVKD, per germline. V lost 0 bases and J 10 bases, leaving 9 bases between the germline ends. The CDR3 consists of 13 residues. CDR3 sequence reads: CATSDLGRGEQFF. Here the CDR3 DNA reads TGTGCCACCAGTGATTTGGGGCGTGGGGAGCAGTTCTTC.

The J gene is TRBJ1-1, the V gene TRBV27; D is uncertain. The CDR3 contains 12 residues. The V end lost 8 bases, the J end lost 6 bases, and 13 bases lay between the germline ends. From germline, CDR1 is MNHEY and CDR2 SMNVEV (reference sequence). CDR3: CASSRPASEAFF. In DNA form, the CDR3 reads TGTGCCAGCTCCAGGCCCGCATCTGAAGCTTTCTTT.

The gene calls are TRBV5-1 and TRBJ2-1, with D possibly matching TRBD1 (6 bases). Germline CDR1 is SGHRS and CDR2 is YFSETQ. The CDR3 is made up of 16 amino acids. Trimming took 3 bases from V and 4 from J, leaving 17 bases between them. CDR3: CASSSHQGFLYNEQFF. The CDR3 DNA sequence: TGCGCCAGCAGCTCTCATCAGGGGTTCCTTTACAATGAGCAGTTCTTC.

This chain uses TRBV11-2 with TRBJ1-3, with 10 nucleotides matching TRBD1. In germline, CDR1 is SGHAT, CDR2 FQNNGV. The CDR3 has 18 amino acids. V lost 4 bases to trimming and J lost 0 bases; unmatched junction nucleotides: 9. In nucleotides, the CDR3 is TGTGCCAGCAGCTGGACAGGGGGTTTAGGCCTCTCTGGAAACACCATATATTTT. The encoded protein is CASSWTGGLGLSGNTIYF.

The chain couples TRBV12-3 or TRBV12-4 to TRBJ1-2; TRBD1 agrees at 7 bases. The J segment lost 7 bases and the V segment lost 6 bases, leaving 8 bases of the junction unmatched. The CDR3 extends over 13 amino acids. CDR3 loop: CASRRTGTAGYTF. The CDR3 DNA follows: TGTGCCAGCAGGCGAACAGGGACAGCTGGCTACACCTTC.

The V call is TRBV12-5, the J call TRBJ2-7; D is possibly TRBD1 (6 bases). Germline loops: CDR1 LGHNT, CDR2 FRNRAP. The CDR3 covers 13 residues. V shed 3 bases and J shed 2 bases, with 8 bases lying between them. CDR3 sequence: CASGFGQTYEQYF. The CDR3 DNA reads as TGTGCTAGTGGTTTTGGACAGACCTACGAGCAGTACTTC.

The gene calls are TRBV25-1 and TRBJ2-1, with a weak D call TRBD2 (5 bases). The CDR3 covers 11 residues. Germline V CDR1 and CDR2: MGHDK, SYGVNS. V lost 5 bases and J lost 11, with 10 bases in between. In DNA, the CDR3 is TGTGCCAGCAGTCCCGGGGTCCAGCAGTTCTTC. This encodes CASSPGVQQFF.

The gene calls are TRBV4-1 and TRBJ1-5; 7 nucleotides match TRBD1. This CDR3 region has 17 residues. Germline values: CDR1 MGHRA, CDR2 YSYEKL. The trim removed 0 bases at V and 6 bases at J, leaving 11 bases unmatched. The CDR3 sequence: CASSQESQGVYLQPQHF. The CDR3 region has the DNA TGCGCCAGCAGCCAAGAGAGCCAGGGGGTGTACCTTCAGCCCCAGCATTTT.

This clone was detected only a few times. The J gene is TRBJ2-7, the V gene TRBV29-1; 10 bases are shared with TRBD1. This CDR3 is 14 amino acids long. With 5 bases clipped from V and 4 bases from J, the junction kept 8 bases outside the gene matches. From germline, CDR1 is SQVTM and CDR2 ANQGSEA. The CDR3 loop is CSVMSGTGAYEQYF. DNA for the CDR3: TGCAGCGTTATGTCCGGGACAGGGGCTTACGAGCAGTACTTC.

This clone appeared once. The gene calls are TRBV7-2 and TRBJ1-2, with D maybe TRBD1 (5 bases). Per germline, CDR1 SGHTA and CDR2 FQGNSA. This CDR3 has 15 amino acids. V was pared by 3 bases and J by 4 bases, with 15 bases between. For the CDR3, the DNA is TGTGCCAGCAGCTTTCGGGCGGGGGGATCCTATGGCTACACCTTC. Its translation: CASSFRAGGSYGYTF.

CDR3 nucleotide sequence: TGTGCCAGCAGTTACAGGCAGACATCTAACTATGGCTACACCTTC. This translates into CASSYRQTSNYGYTF. The chain carries TRBV6-5 and TRBJ1-2; unclear D gene. CDR3 length equals 15 residues. V was shortened by 2 bases and J by 0 bases, with 10 bases between the two germline ends. The germline V gene has CDR1 MNHEY and CDR2 SVGAGI.

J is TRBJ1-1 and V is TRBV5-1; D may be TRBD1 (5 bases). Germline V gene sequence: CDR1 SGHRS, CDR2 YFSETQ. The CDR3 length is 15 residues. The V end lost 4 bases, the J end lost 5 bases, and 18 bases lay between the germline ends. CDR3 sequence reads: CASSPLAGRLTEAFF. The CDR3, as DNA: TGCGCCAGCAGCCCCCTGGCAGGGCGGTTGACTGAAGCTTTCTTT.